The present T cell receptor (beta chain) was sequenced within a study of T cells in Graves' hyperthyroidism and ophthalmopathy (dated by TCRdb to the late 2010s). As for the study more broadly: Peripheral blood samples were taken at initial diagnosis, before any treatment was given. The study also compared thyroid tissue and blood T-cell repertoires from about six Graves' hyperthyroidism patients. According to the paper, TCR Vbeta CDR3 sequencing was carried out on over 130 peripheral blood samples, which came from under 50 ophthalmopathy, around 74 hyperthyroidism and approximately 17 progressor patients. The approximately 95 discovery patients were divided at random into training and test sets in a 7:3 ratio. An independent validation cohort of fewer than 20 hyperthyroidism patients and 15 or so patients who later progressed to ophthalmopathy tested prospective prediction of ophthalmopathy. TCR V-J signatures able to tell the groups apart were searched for in a discovery cohort of about a hundred patients, of whom under 45 had Graves' ophthalmopathy and around 56 had stable Graves' hyperthyroidism. Following sampling, methimazole starting at 30 mg daily was given to hyperthyroidism patients, and high-dose intravenous methylprednisolone was given to ophthalmopathy patients. The study at large found these results: In cross-validation, a model built on a 13 V-J signature told ophthalmopathy apart from stable hyperthyroidism with 85% to 90% sensitivity and about 81% specificity, and in testing the same model reached 80%/75%. No statistical method was used to fix the sample size in advance, and group allocation was not hidden from the investigators. In validation, the model predicted progression to ophthalmopathy a median of about 6.5 months before onset, with around 70% sensitivity and nearly 75% specificity. Most expanded thyroid clonotypes (frequency above 0.001) were also detected in blood, suggesting blood repertoires may reflect thyroid immune responses.

Comments on this clonotype: Its antigen is unknown. Its ends do not fully match the called genes, so a read error is possible.

Stable Graves' hyperthyroidism was defined as no progression to ophthalmopathy during 18 months of follow-up. Hyperthyroidism patients were aged 18 to 65 years and newly diagnosed, with disease duration of less than 2 months. Patients with uncontrolled infections, other autoimmune diseases, pregnancy or lactation were excluded. Diagnoses were based on clinical symptoms, serum thyroxine and TRAb, thyroid ultrasound and orbital computed tomography. PBMCs were isolated from about 10 ml of fresh peripheral blood by Ficoll-Paque density gradient centrifugation. Total RNA was extracted with Trizol reagent, and quality was checked on an Agilent 2100 Bioanalyzer. The TCR beta CDR3 regions were amplified from RNA transcripts. For the first round of RT-PCR on the TCR CDR3, the HTBI primer set was used together with the Qiagen OneStep RT-PCR kit. Libraries were constructed in a second round of multiplex PCR, after which size selection and purification were carried out. The libraries were sequenced on an Illumina HiSeq2000 using paired-end 100 bp reads. The study's processing was this. SOAPnuke was used to process the raw data, with reads discarded if the reads contained adapters or uncalled bases, had a mean Phred below 15, or lacked an exact constant-primer or identifier match. High-quality paired reads were merged with COPE v1.2.5, and unique nucleotide sequences were defined as clonotypes. MiTCR v1.1 was used to align the clonotypes against IMGT TRBV, TRBD and TRBJ reference segments. The analysis was restricted to V-J combinations with a frequency above 0.0001, which together covered 99% to 99.2% of the repertoires. A TCS score was defined as the ratio between F50 (clonal expansion) and ExV (chaos), using BLOSUM62-based TCRdist between CDR3 peptides within each V-J. Welch's t-statistics and random forest reduced several hundred V-J features to 10 to 15, which were used in a naive Bayes classifier (R e1071). TCRdb trimmed the raw reads at Q25, called clones with MiXCR and kept productive beta chains. Every CDR3 protein is listed once, alongside the most common genes and DNA of its rows. None of the V and J calls come from the authors' own analysis; TCRdb made them. A total of hundreds of thousands of distinct CDR3 sequences appear in this sample, roughly 13% of them only once. Roughly 9.2% of the sample comes from the top ten.

This receptor was obtained from a woman under 30 with Graves' hyperthyroidism. Sequencing was done on a sample of blood.

The nucleotide sequence reads as follows: TGCAGCGTTGCGGAGGTGAGCCTCTCGGCCTTC. Its amino acids are CSVAEVSLSAF. The chain links TRBV29-1 with TRBJ1-2; the D gene cannot be named for sure. The cysteine opens and the phenylalanine closes a CDR3 of 11 amino acids. Only CDR3 DNA is held: 33 bases, read in frame from base 1. From the germline V gene, CDR1 is SQVTM and CDR2 is ANQGSEA.